The T cell receptor (beta chain) described here comes from a study of blood T cell repertoires in COVID-19. Study overall: Samples of COVID-19 (acute and convalescent) were obtained from the United States, Italy and Spain. Sources were T cells, B-cell-depleted T cells, or PBMCs; the material itself was cDNA or gDNA.

Authors' methods: Using reference gene primer amplification, nucleated cell counts were estimated. The assay was immunoSEQ multiplex PCR, and TCRdb's table has in-frame clones only and misses some. That table supplies the V and J calls and clone size; D and trimming were determined from the DNA. Of approximately 92,000 clones in the sample, roughly 89% were seen once. V lost 6 bases and J lost 5; bases outside the gene matches: 3. The CDR3 extends over 14 amino acids. CDR1 is SGHAT, CDR2 FQDESV, per germline (reference sequence). The rearrangement links TRBV11-1 to TRBJ2-2, with 10 bases fitting TRBD2. The receptor was isolated from a man between 65 and 85 years old with active or convalescent COVID-19. The sequenced sample consisted of peripheral blood. The CDR3 is CASRASGGTGELFF. CDR3 nucleotide sequence: TGTGCCAGCAGGGCTAGCGGGGGTACCGGGGAGCTGTTTTTT.